One TCR beta chain is described in this entry. V was shortened by 4 bases and J by 3 bases, with 12 bases between the two germline ends. This CDR3 contains 14 residues. Germline V gene sequence: CDR1 SNHLY, CDR2 FYNNEI. This specimen comes from a study of somatic mutations in cytotoxic T cells in rheumatoid arthritis. Libraries were prepared by immunoSEQ multiplex PCR; TCRdb keeps only in-frame clonotypes and omits some of them. The profile covers over 15,000 clones, with roughly four fifths appearing a single time and 9.5% to 13% taken by the ten largest. This sequence originates from a man aged 18 to 35 with rheumatoid arthritis. This chain joins TRBV2 and TRBJ1-2, with a weak D call TRBD1 (5 bases). The sample taken for sequencing was CD8+ T cells sorted from blood. The CDR3 nucleotides read TGTGCCAGCAGTGCCAGGGCCCCGGACTATGGCTACACCTTC. Its translation is CASSARAPDYGYTF. Together with reference TRBV2 and TRBJ1-2, the CDR3 gives the full variable domain: EPEVTQTPSHQVTQMGQEVILRCVPISNHLYFYWYRQILGQKVEFLVSFYNNEISEKSEIFDDQFSVERPDGSNFTLKIRSTKLEDSAMYFCASSARAPDYGYTFGSGTRLTVV.